The TCR beta chain described here comes from a study of cytomegalovirus exposure and HLA in healthy donors. Overall study results and limits: The study reported that TCR beta sequences accurately predicted HLA-A and HLA-B alleles in most subjects. Later work associated approximately 17,000 TCR beta sequences with HLA alleles at 0.05 false discovery rate. Later genetic work tied a missense DCLRE1C variant to beta-chain V and J trimming.

Remarks on this clone: Its antigen is currently unknown.

Trimming shortened V by 4 bases and J by 5 bases, and 18 bases separated the two germline ends. The CDR3 has 15 amino acids. Germline V gives CDR1 SGHDT, CDR2 YYEEEE. The PCR ran on 60 Vbeta and 13 Jbeta primers. TCRdb's copy holds only in-frame clones and misses some; the assay was immunoSEQ multiplex PCR. The sample shows some 150,000 clones, around 77% of them seen only once. Material: PBMCs. This receptor was obtained from a woman aged 50 to 60 in good health and CMV-seronegative. The genes are TRBV5-6 and TRBJ2-5; D is perhaps TRBD2 (6 bases). The CDR3 spells CASSPGRLSVETQYF. The DNA of the CDR3 is TGTGCCAGCAGCCCGGGGAGGCTCTCTGTGGAGACCCAGTACTTC.